The 21 T cell receptor beta chains presented below share a single source sample, sequenced in a study of beta chain features in type 1 diabetes (dated by TCRdb to 2017 to 2018). Libraries were prepared through the immunoSEQ multiplex PCR assay. The entire isolated RNA was reverse transcribed using the High Capacity cDNA Reverse Transcription Kit, and thus expressed TCRB transcripts were sequenced. This immuneACCESS table, as held by TCRdb, lists in-frame sequences with V and J called but not all clones. Of the missing ones, under half trace to an unresolved V gene in checked studies; the others have no known cause. The table for this sample lists fewer than 45,000 clones; roughly two thirds of them were counted only once. The leading ten clones occupy under 2.5% of the sample. The sample taken for sequencing was Tregs from blood. Read against the paper, the sample's cell subset or site label means: regulatory CD4+ T cells. The receptors here all came from a woman younger than 45 in good health.

The chain joins TRBV5-8 to TRBJ2-5, with D unclear. The CDR3 length is 14 residues. Germline loops: CDR1 SGHTS, CDR2 YDEGEE. V gave up 0 bases and J gave up 1 base, with 7 bases separating them. CDR3 DNA sequence: TGTGCCAGCAGCTTGGGACACTTCCAAGAGACCCAGTACTTC. It specifies CASSLGHFQETQYF.

V and J are TRBV4-2 and TRBJ2-7, with D maybe TRBD2 (6 bases). Germline CDR1 reads LGHNA; CDR2 reads YNFKEQ. The CDR3 runs to 15 residues. V was trimmed by 0 bases and J by 0 bases, leaving 9 bases between them. CDR3 in amino acids: CASSQEGLYSYEQYF. The CDR3 DNA is TGTGCCAGCAGCCAAGAAGGACTATACTCCTACGAGCAGTACTTC.

V and J are TRBV5-5 and TRBJ2-5; D gene ambiguous. Trimming removed 1 base from V and 5 bases from J, with 15 bases in between. Germline-derived CDR1 and CDR2 are SGHKS and YYEKEE (reference sequence). This CDR3 region has 15 residues. The CDR3 region is CASSLFPEALETQYF. CDR3 nucleotide sequence: TGTGCCAGCAGCTTGTTTCCAGAGGCACTGGAGACCCAGTACTTC. Full variable domain (missing parts from reference TRBV5-5 and TRBJ2-5): DAGVTQSPTHLIKTRGQQVTLRCSPISGHKSVSWYQQVLGQGPQFIFQYYEKEERGRGNFPDRFSARQFPNYSSELNVNALLLGDSALYLCASSLFPEALETQYFGPGTRLLVL.

The chain recombines TRBV23-1 with TRBJ1-2; D may be TRBD1 (5 bases). TRBV23-1 counts as an open reading frame of uncertain function. There are 12 residues in the CDR3. Trimming stripped 6 bases from V and 6 bases from J, with 11 bases between. CDR3: CASSGGRHGYTF. As DNA, the CDR3 is TGCGCCAGCAGCGGGGGACGTCATGGCTACACCTTC.

This chain connects TRBV10-3 to TRBJ2-7; TRBD2 matches at 7 bases. This CDR3 spans 14 amino acids. The germline V gene encodes CDR1 ENHRY and CDR2 SYGVKD. The V segment lost 10 bases and the J segment 6 bases; nucleotides outside the gene matches: 15. In DNA form, the CDR3 reads TGTGCCACCCGGTGGGCTGGGGGGGACCTCGAGCAGTACTTC. Its translation is CATRWAGGDLEQYF.

The chain couples TRBV6-6 to TRBJ2-2, with D perhaps matching TRBD1 (6 bases). CDR3 length: 15 residues. Germline V gene sequence: CDR1 MNHNY, CDR2 SVGAGI (reference sequence). V lost 5 bases, J lost 5 bases, and 15 bases lay in between. CDR3 in amino acids: CASSPRGKGTGELFF. CDR3 DNA: TGTGCCAGCAGTCCCAGGGGTAAAGGGACCGGGGAGCTGTTTTTT.

The chain has TRBV9 and TRBJ2-1, with TRBD2 matching over 8 bases. This CDR3 region has 17 residues. The ends lost 0 bases at V and 0 bases at J; junction bases unmatched: 5. The V gene's germline CDR1 is SGDLS and CDR2 YYNGEE. The CDR3 loop reads CASSVGLAGSSYNEQFF. As DNA, the CDR3 is TGTGCCAGCAGCGTAGGCCTAGCGGGTAGCTCCTACAATGAGCAGTTCTTC. Full variable domain (outside the CDR3, taken from reference TRBV9 and TRBJ2-1): DSGVTQTPKHLITATGQRVTLRCSPRSGDLSVYWYQQSLDQGLQFLIQYYNGEERAKGNILERFSAQQFPDLHSELNLSSLELGDSALYFCASSVGLAGSSYNEQFFGPGTRLTVL.

This clone was seen a few times. V gene TRBV7-3 combines with J gene TRBJ2-3; tentative D call: TRBD2 (5 bases). There are 17 residues in the CDR3. Deletions cut 5 bases from V and 1 base from J, with 19 bases between. The germline V gene encodes CDR1 SGHTA and CDR2 FQGTGA. Here the CDR3 DNA reads TGTGCCAGCAGCCTTGGGGAGTGGACTTCTGGCACAGATACGCAGTATTTT. Protein: CASSLGEWTSGTDTQYF.

V gene TRBV29-1 combines with J gene TRBJ2-3; possibly TRBD1 for D (6 bases). Germline V CDR1 and CDR2: SQVTM, ANQGSEA. V was pared by 7 bases and J by 2 bases, with 13 bases between. This CDR3 contains 13 residues. The CDR3 sequence: CSAPGDSTDTQYF. The CDR3 bases are TGCAGCGCCCCAGGGGATTCCACAGATACGCAGTATTTT.

The CDR3 DNA follows: TGTGCCAGCAAAATCCTACAGGGGGCAGCCGGGGAGCTGTTTTTT. Protein sequence: CASKILQGAAGELFF. V and J are TRBV6-5 and TRBJ2-2, with 9 bases identical to TRBD1. Per germline, CDR1 MNHEY and CDR2 SVGAGI. The CDR3 length is 15 residues. The ends lost 7 bases at V and 6 bases at J; junction bases unmatched: 9.

The V gene is TRBV10-3, the J gene TRBJ2-3, with 10 bases aligning to TRBD2. The ends lost 8 bases at V and 3 bases at J; junction bases unmatched: 8. CDR3 length: 15 amino acids. Germline V gene lookup returns CDR1 ENHRY and CDR2 SYGVKD. The CDR3 DNA reads TGTGCCATCGGCGCTAGCGGGAGAATGACAGATACGCAGTATTTT. Encoded protein: CAIGASGRMTDTQYF.

The V gene is TRBV5-4, the J gene TRBJ2-1; D ambiguous. Trimming took 0 bases from V and 2 from J, leaving 3 bases between them. CDR1 is SGHNT and CDR2 is YYREEE in the germline V gene (reference sequence). CDR3 length: 13 residues. The CDR3 DNA sequence: TGTGCCAGCAGCTTGGCCACCTACAATGAGCAGTTCTTC. It specifies CASSLATYNEQFF.

This sequence joins TRBV7-2 and TRBJ2-1; D is uncertain. This CDR3 has 14 residues. V was shortened by 0 bases and J by 10 bases, with 13 bases between the two germline ends. Germline V gives CDR1 SGHTA, CDR2 FQGNSA. CDR3 loop: CASSLAPALGEQFF. CDR3 coding DNA: TGTGCCAGCAGCTTAGCGCCAGCGCTTGGAGAGCAGTTCTTC.

The chain carries TRBV7-6 and TRBJ2-1, with 8 nucleotides matching TRBD2. V shed 5 bases, J shed 9 bases, and the junction held 9 bases outside the gene matches. The CDR3 has 14 residues. The germline gives CDR1 SGHVS, CDR2 FNYEAQ. The CDR3 sequence is CASSGGTRSSEQFF. CDR3 sequence (DNA): TGTGCCAGCAGCGGCGGGACTAGGTCTAGTGAGCAGTTCTTC.

CDR3 in amino acids: CAWSVWGQTETQYF. Written as DNA, the CDR3 is TGTGCCTGGAGTGTGTGGGGGCAGACGGAGACCCAGTACTTC. This chain joins TRBV30 and TRBJ2-5; tentative D call: TRBD1 (6 bases). The V end lost 0 bases, the J end lost 5 bases, and 13 bases lay between the germline ends. This CDR3 region has 14 residues. Germline lookup yields CDR1 GTSNPN and CDR2 SVGIG (reference sequence). Supplemented by reference TRBV30 and TRBJ2-5, the full variable domain reads SQTIHQWPATLVQPVGSPLSLECTVEGTSNPNLYWYRQAAGRGLQLLFYSVGIGQISSEVPQNLSASRPQDRQFILSSKKLLLSDSGFYLCAWSVWGQTETQYFGPGTRLLVL.

The CDR3 nucleotides are TGTGCCAGCAGCCTAGGGGTAAACTATGGCTACACCTTC. This translates into CASSLGVNYGYTF. The rearrangement joins TRBV6-5 to TRBJ1-2, with TRBD1 as a possible D gene (5 bases). The V end lost 6 bases, the J end lost 2 bases, and 10 bases lay between the germline ends. The CDR3 spans 13 residues. Germline V CDR1 and CDR2: MNHEY, SVGAGI.

The V gene is TRBV29-1, the J gene TRBJ2-7; D may be TRBD2 (7 bases). The CDR3 length is 14 residues. V dropped 2 bases and J dropped 2 bases, with 13 bases sitting between them. Germline V gives CDR1 SQVTM, CDR2 ANQGSEA. For the CDR3, the DNA is TGCAGCGTTGAAAGGGGGAGGGGCACCTACGAGCAGTACTTC. Translating gives CSVERGRGTYEQYF.

This clone has only one observation. V usage is TRBV16 and J usage is TRBJ1-3; D gene unclear. Germline-derived CDR1 and CDR2 are KGHSY and FQNENV. The CDR3 runs 14 residues. V was shortened by 4 bases and J by 1 base, with 8 bases between the two germline ends. CDR3 nucleotides: TGTGCCAGCAGCCCACAGTCATCTGGAAACACCATATATTTT. This gives the protein CASSPQSSGNTIYF. The complete variable domain, with remaining parts taken from reference TRBV16 and TRBJ1-3, reads GEEVAQTPKHLVRGEGQKAKLYCAPIKGHSYVFWYQQVLKNEFKFLISFQNENVFDETGMPKERFSAKCLPNSPCSLEIQATKLEDSAVYFCASSPQSSGNTIYFGEGSWLTVV.

The rearrangement joins TRBV7-8 to TRBJ2-4, with TRBD1 identical over 7 bases. In germline, CDR1 is SGHVS, CDR2 FQNEAQ. This CDR3 has 16 residues. Germline trimming cut 5 bases from V and 3 bases from J; bases unmatched to any gene: 10. The CDR3 nucleotides read TGTGCCAGCAGCCCCTACCTCCGGGACAGCAAAAACATTCAGTACTTC. Its protein product is CASSPYLRDSKNIQYF.

The chain is built from TRBV4-3 and TRBJ2-2, with 13 bases that match TRBD2. The V gene's germline CDR1 is LGHNA and CDR2 YSLEER. The CDR3 extends over 19 amino acids. V shed 3 bases and J 7 bases; nucleotides not matched to a gene: 14. CDR3 nucleotide sequence: TGCGCCAGCAGCCAGGCTCACCCTAGACTAGCGGGAGGACTCGGGGAGCTGTTTTTT. Its translation: CASSQAHPRLAGGLGELFF.

There are a few counts of this clone. The chain employs TRBV4-3 and TRBJ2-3; D uncertain. Germline values: CDR1 LGHNA, CDR2 YSLEER. Trimming shortened V by 5 bases and J by 8 bases, and 17 bases separated the two germline ends. The CDR3 extends over 14 amino acids. CDR3 protein: CASSSRLQMGTQYF. The CDR3 coding sequence is TGCGCCAGCAGCTCACGACTCCAGATGGGTACGCAGTATTTT.